These T cell receptor beta chains were read from a single sample in a study of blood T cell repertoires in COVID-19. The table came from immunoSEQ multiplex PCR; TCRdb's copy has only in-frame clones and leaves some out. The table records more than 95,000 clones, 80% to 90% of them present only once. The sequenced sample consisted of peripheral blood. Receptor source: a man between 60 and 75 years old with acute or convalescent COVID-19. The CDR3 runs from the conserved cysteine through the conserved F or W. A D gene is named only where the DNA matches it firmly. Expanded clones are given a class, and other clones once, few, many or no size at all.

TRBJ1-2 . TRBV2 TRBD1 CASSDDRGVTLTGYTF TGTGCCAGCAGTGATGACAGGGGAGTAACCTTAACTGGCTACACCTTC
TRBJ1-5 few TRBV15 . CATSPIRRTDSNQPQHF TGTGCCACCAGTCCGATAAGGCGAACAGATAGCAATCAGCCCCAGCATTTT
TRBJ1-5 . TRBV11-2 . CASSWTEGQPQHF TGTGCCAGCAGCTGGACAGAGGGTCAGCCCCAGCATTTT
TRBJ1-2 . TRBV6-5 . CASSTGGGVIYGYTF TGTGCCAGCAGTACTGGGGGAGGGGTTATTTATGGCTACACCTTC
TRBJ1-5 . TRBV27 . CASSGEGGPQHF TGTGCCAGCAGCGGGGAGGGTGGGCCCCAGCATTTT
TRBJ2-7 . TRBV5-4 . CASSLVAGYEQYF TGTGCCAGCAGCTTAGTGGCGGGTTACGAGCAGTACTTC
TRBJ2-7 . TRBV3-1/TRBV3-2 TRBD2 CASSHNGLASSYEQYF TGTGCCAGCAGCCACAACGGACTAGCGAGCTCCTACGAGCAGTACTTC
TRBJ2-3 . TRBV10-3 TRBD2 CAISVTSGGTDTQYF TGTGCCATCAGTGTTACTAGCGGGGGCACAGATACGCAGTATTTT
TRBJ1-1 . TRBV28 TRBD1 CASSLLHRGNTEAFF TGTGCCAGCAGTTTATTACACAGGGGTAACACTGAAGCTTTCTTT
TRBJ1-2 . TRBV2 TRBD1 CASSGTGAYYGYTF TGTGCCAGCAGTGGGACAGGGGCTTACTATGGCTACACCTTC
TRBJ2-7 . TRBV7-2 . CASSLGPPGVEQYF TGTGCCAGCAGCTTAGGCCCCCCAGGGGTCGAGCAGTACTTC
TRBJ2-7 . TRBV7-9 . CAGSDLYEQYF TGTGCCGGGAGCGACCTCTACGAGCAGTACTTC
TRBJ1-5 . TRBV2 . CASGRDINQPQHF TGTGCCAGCGGGAGGGACATTAATCAGCCCCAGCATTTT
TRBJ2-7 few TRBV15 . CATSRDRGEQYF TGTGCCACCAGCAGAGATAGGGGTGAGCAGTACTTC
TRBJ2-7 . TRBV18 . CASSLGEAYEQYF TGTGCCAGCTCACTGGGGGAGGCCTACGAGCAGTACTTC
TRBJ1-1 . TRBV7-9 . CASSFTGTGTEAFF TGTGCCAGCAGCTTTACAGGGACGGGCACTGAAGCTTTCTTT
TRBJ2-2 . TRBV18 TRBD1 CASSPGQLDAGELFF TGTGCCAGCTCACCGGGACAGCTTGACGCCGGGGAGCTGTTTTTT
TRBJ1-2 few TRBV29-1 . CSVEEGGGGYTF TGCAGCGTTGAGGAGGGAGGCGGCGGCTACACCTTC
TRBJ1-1 . TRBV18 . CASSRGLNTEAFF TGTGCCAGCTCTAGGGGGTTGAACACTGAAGCTTTCTTT
TRBJ2-2 . TRBV9 . CASSVVSTGELFF TGTGCCAGCAGCGTAGTGAGCACCGGGGAGCTGTTTTTT
TRBJ2-3 . TRBV30 TRBD2 CAWSVGTSGGTQYF TGTGCCTGGAGTGTAGGGACTAGCGGGGGTACGCAGTATTTT
TRBJ1-5 . TRBV7-9 TRBD1 CASSYGQGQQPQHF TGTGCCAGCAGCTACGGACAGGGTCAACAGCCCCAGCATTTT